This is a list of T cell receptor beta chains from one sample in a study of cytomegalovirus exposure and HLA in healthy donors. Using immunoSEQ multiplex PCR, the repertoire was profiled, and TCRdb retains in-frame clones only, with some absent. In the table there are 160,000 or so clones, 79% of which are singletons. The specimen was PBMCs. The receptors derive from a man aged 35 to 55 in good health and CMV-seronegative. The conserved cysteine and the conserved F or W are not part of the CDR3 here.

cdr3_length v_call cdr3_aa
11 TRBV6-1 ASSEGGTFEAF
13 TRBV25-1 ASSDRQGTRDTQY
13 TRBV5-4 ASSLGREFYNEQF
12 TRBV2 ASRAGTSIGGEF
13 TRBV6-1 ASSGTGGFHQPQH
11 TRBV9 ASSVARVGEQY
13 TRBV7-2 ASSPFGAGNTEAF
13 TRBV2 ASREELSSYNEQF
15 TRBV7-2 ASSLVGTALIPYEQY
13 TRBV28 ASSPPGLDQETQY
12 TRBV7-6 ASSFRAAQETQY
13 TRBV4-2 ASSQESGSYNEQF
14 TRBV5-4 ASSLLSGRAADTQY
14 TRBV27 ASSLVLAGGKETQY
14 TRBV4-2 ASSQVTSQDDYGYT
12 TRBV19 ASSPAGAENIQY
13 TRBV6-6 ASRGDSGRGPEQY